Below are 18 T cell receptor beta chains sequenced from a single sample in a study of T cells in Graves' hyperthyroidism and ophthalmopathy. The TCR beta CDR3 regions underwent amplification using RNA transcripts as the source. With the HTBI primer set, the TCR CDR3 went through a first round of RT-PCR. MiXCR was run by TCRdb on the multiplex PCR reads, yielding one entry per CDR3 protein. This table holds 250,000 to 300,000 distinct CDR3 sequences, roughly an eighth found once. The sample taken for sequencing was blood. These receptors were taken from a woman between 40 and 55 years old with Graves' hyperthyroidism.

This clonotype was recorded many times. The chain carries TRBV6-1 and TRBJ1-2; D call uncertain. The CDR3 has 14 amino acids. Germline loops: CDR1 MNHNS, CDR2 SASEGT. V lost 7 bases and J lost 2, with 14 bases in between. Here the CDR3 DNA reads TGTGCCAGCACCAGAGTGGGATACAACTATGGCTACACCTTC. Amino acids: CASTRVGYNYGYTF.

Ten or more counts support this clonotype. The chain joins TRBV3-1 to TRBJ1-4, with D unclear. The ends were cut back, 4 bases at V and 6 bases at J, with 12 bases in the middle. Germline assignment: CDR1 LGHDT and CDR2 YNNKEL (reference sequence). The CDR3 is 14 amino acids. The CDR3 loop reads CASSPLTVDEKLFF. CDR3 nucleotide sequence: TGTGCCAGCAGCCCCCTGACTGTGGATGAAAAACTGTTTTTT. The full variable domain, completed using reference TRBV3-1 and TRBJ1-4, is DTAVSQTPKYLVTQMGNDKSIKCEQNLGHDTMYWYKQDSKKFLKIMFSYNNKELIINETVPNRFSPKSPDKAHLNLHINSLELGDSAVYFCASSPLTVDEKLFFGSGTQLSVL.

The genes are TRBV9 and TRBJ1-2; TRBD1 agrees at 8 bases. The germline gives CDR1 SGDLS, CDR2 YYNGEE. The CDR3 is made up of 15 amino acids. Trimming took 3 bases from V and 0 from J; bases not matched to a gene: 4. The CDR3 reads CASSAGQGANYGYTF. CDR3 bases: TGTGCCAGCAGCGCCGGACAGGGAGCTAACTATGGCTACACCTTC.

This clonotype was seen ten or more times. The chain combines TRBV11-3 with TRBJ1-2, with 7 bases fitting TRBD1. The CDR3 is 13 amino acids. Unmatched junction bases numbered 3, after V lost 5 bases and J lost 3 bases. Per germline, CDR1 SGHNT and CDR2 YENEEA. CDR3 region: CASSRTGDYGYTF. For the CDR3, the DNA is TGTGCCAGCAGCCGGACAGGCGACTATGGCTACACCTTC.

This clonotype was found many times. The CDR3 here is CASSRQGTTIGNTIYF. Here the CDR3 DNA reads TGTGCCAGCAGTAGACAGGGAACCACCATTGGAAACACCATATATTTT. The rearrangement joins TRBV28 to TRBJ1-3; 7 bases line up with TRBD1. CDR3 length equals 16 residues. CDR1 and CDR2 from the germline V gene are MDHEN and SYDVKM. The V and J ends lost 5 bases and 3 bases, in that order; junction bases with no gene match: 10.

The chain employs TRBV30 and TRBJ2-5; 11 nucleotides align to TRBD2. This CDR3 spans 15 amino acids. Per germline, CDR1 GTSNPN and CDR2 SVGIG (reference sequence). J was trimmed by 4 bases and V by 0 bases; bases with no gene match: 4. CDR3 sequence reads: CAWSVFSGRGETQYF. The CDR3 DNA follows: TGTGCCTGGAGTGTCTTTAGCGGGAGGGGAGAGACCCAGTACTTC.

This clonotype was seen repeatedly, ten times or more. The chain combines TRBV20-1 with TRBJ1-1; D gene unclear. The CDR3 loop spans 15 amino acids. The V end lost 6 bases, the J end lost 0 bases, and 17 bases lay between the germline ends. The germline V gene encodes CDR1 DFQATT and CDR2 SNEGSKA (reference sequence). The CDR3 coding sequence is TGCAGTGCATCCCCCGGGAGAAACATGAACACTGAAGCTTTCTTT. Amino acid sequence: CSASPGRNMNTEAFF.

This chain joins TRBV18 and TRBJ2-3; 10 positions agree with TRBD2. The V gene's germline CDR1 is KGHSH and CDR2 LQKENI. Trimming cost V 4 bases and J 1 base; bases outside gene matches: 8. The CDR3 contains 17 residues. The CDR3 spells CASSLKTSGTRTDTQYF. The CDR3 DNA sequence: TGTGCCAGCTCACTAAAAACTAGCGGGACGCGCACAGATACGCAGTATTTT.

This clonotype occurred a few times. This chain uses TRBV19 with TRBJ2-1; 7 bases fit TRBD2. This CDR3 is 14 amino acids long. J gave up 9 bases and V 6 bases, and 11 bases lay outside the gene matches. Germline lookup yields CDR1 LNHDA and CDR2 SQIVND (reference sequence). As DNA, the CDR3 is TGTGCCAGTAGGCTCACGGGGGGTAGCGGTGAGCAGTTCTTC. Its translation: CASRLTGGSGEQFF.

This clonotype was recorded many times. Its ends do not fully match the called genes, so a read error is possible. The chain combines TRBV5-8 with TRBJ2-5, with D perhaps matching TRBD1 (7 bases). Germline values: CDR1 SGHTS, CDR2 YDEGEE. There are 12 residues in the CDR3. The CDR3 DNA sequence: TGTGCCAGCAGTAGAACAGGGGAGGCTACCGACTTC. Translating gives CASSRTGEATDF.

This clonotype was found many times. This chain uses TRBV20-1 with TRBJ1-5; 7 bases line up with TRBD1. The J segment lost 3 bases and the V segment lost 2 bases, leaving 10 bases of the junction unmatched. Germline V gene data show CDR1 as DFQATT and CDR2 as SNEGSKA (reference sequence). There are 16 residues in the CDR3. The CDR3 DNA follows: TGCAGTGCTAGATCCGTTTCGGGACAGTTCAATCAGCCCCAGCATTTT. Translation: CSARSVSGQFNQPQHF.

There are a few counts of this clonotype. V is TRBV9 and J is TRBJ2-1; TRBD2 agrees at 8 bases. The CDR3 length is 15 residues. The J segment lost 4 bases and the V segment lost 0 bases, leaving 3 bases of the junction unmatched. Germline CDR1 and CDR2: SGDLS and YYNGEE. This CDR3 reads CASSVDQRGYNEQFF. The CDR3, as DNA: TGTGCCAGCAGCGTAGATCAGCGGGGGTACAATGAGCAGTTCTTC.

This clonotype was observed a handful of times. The chain joins TRBV14 to TRBJ2-5; D uncertain. The length of the CDR3 is 13 residues. Trimming pared 1 base from V and 3 bases from J, leaving 6 bases between. Germline loops: CDR1 SGHDN, CDR2 FVKESK. Here the CDR3 DNA reads TGTGCCAGCAGCCAAGCAAATGAAGAGACCCAGTACTTC. Translation gives CASSQANEETQYF. Full variable domain (missing parts from reference TRBV14 and TRBJ2-5): EAGVTQFPSHSVIEKGQTVTLRCDPISGHDNLYWYRRVMGKEIKFLLHFVKESKQDESGMPNNRFLAERTGGTYSTLKVQPAELEDSGVYFCASSQANEETQYFGPGTRLLVL.

This clonotype was picked up a small number of times. CDR3 amino acids: CASRPGFNVLTF. CDR3 DNA: TGTGCCAGCCGCCCAGGGTTCAACGTCCTGACTTTC. The chain combines TRBV11-2 with TRBJ2-6, with a possible D match to TRBD1 (5 bases). Trimming took 8 bases from V and 9 from J, leaving 11 bases between them. The V gene's germline CDR1 is SGHAT and CDR2 FQNNGV. CDR3 length equals 12 residues.

Notes on this clonotype: The junction departs from the called germline gene at one end, perhaps through a read error. This chain joins TRBV7-2 and TRBJ2-3; possible D gene TRBD2, 5 bases. Germline V lookup: CDR1 SGHTA, CDR2 FQGNSA. There are 14 residues in the CDR3. CDR3 DNA sequence: TGTGCCCGCAGCGAGACTGCTAGCACAGACACGCAGTATTTT. This gives the protein CARSETASTDTQYF.

In its sample, this clonotype was seen a few times. The CDR3 DNA reads TGTGCCAGCAGCCAAGACTACCCGCAGTTCTTC. Protein: CASSQDYPQFF. V and J are TRBV14 and TRBJ2-1; D remains ambiguous. Germline CDR1 is SGHDN and CDR2 is FVKESK. V lost 0 bases to trimming and J lost 12 bases, with 6 bases between them. CDR3 length: 11 residues.

This clonotype was recorded many times. The genes are TRBV28 and TRBJ2-7; D is ambiguous. The V gene lost 3 bases and the J gene lost 5 bases, with 11 bases spanning the gap. Germline lookup yields CDR1 MDHEN and CDR2 SYDVKM. There are 13 residues in the CDR3. The CDR3 DNA follows: TGTGCCAGCAGTTTCCCGGGCCAAGACGAGCAGTACTTC. This translates into CASSFPGQDEQYF.

This clonotype was recorded at least ten times. With a much larger clone just one base away, this may be a read error. The chain has TRBV2 and TRBJ1-2; 9 bases line up with TRBD1. Germline-derived CDR1 and CDR2 are SNHLY and FYNNEI. This CDR3 comprises 13 residues. The ends lost 6 bases at V and 1 base at J; junction bases unmatched: 0. The CDR3 sequence is CASRGQGNYGYTF. The DNA of the CDR3 is TGTGCCAGCAGGGGACAGGGTAACTATGGCTACACCTTC.